The source of this T cell receptor beta chain is a study of human T cells and chemical hapten exposure. As for the study in general: The scalp of each patient received a weekly diphenylcyclopropenone dose for the full roughly 25-week study.

TCRdb re-derived calls from the RACE reads in MiXCR, one entry per CDR3 protein. The table includes about 40,000 distinct CDR3 sequences, approximately 10% detected once. V lost 2 bases and J lost 2, with 4 bases in between. This CDR3 has 13 amino acids. Germline CDR1 MNHEY, CDR2 SVGEGT. The time point was: pre-sensitization, week 0. The sample's treatment: therapeutic diphenylcyclopropenone sensitization with weekly scalp DPC. Ahead of applying each patch test, blood was sampled. This clonotype was counted ten times or more. Its antigen is currently unknown. Overall study findings and caveats: Expanded TCRs made up significantly more big CDR3 similarity clusters than controls did.

Sequences were derived from whole blood, sampled in connection with sensitization to the hapten diphenylcyclopropenone (DPC). The chain recombines TRBV6-2 or TRBV6-3 with TRBJ1-5; D unclear. This sequence was found in a man in his thirties or forties with alopecia areata. Some clones in this sample may be carry-over from other donors' samples. This CDR3 reads CASSYQGNQPQHF. CDR3 DNA: TGTGCCAGCAGTTACCAAGGCAATCAGCCCCAGCATTTT.